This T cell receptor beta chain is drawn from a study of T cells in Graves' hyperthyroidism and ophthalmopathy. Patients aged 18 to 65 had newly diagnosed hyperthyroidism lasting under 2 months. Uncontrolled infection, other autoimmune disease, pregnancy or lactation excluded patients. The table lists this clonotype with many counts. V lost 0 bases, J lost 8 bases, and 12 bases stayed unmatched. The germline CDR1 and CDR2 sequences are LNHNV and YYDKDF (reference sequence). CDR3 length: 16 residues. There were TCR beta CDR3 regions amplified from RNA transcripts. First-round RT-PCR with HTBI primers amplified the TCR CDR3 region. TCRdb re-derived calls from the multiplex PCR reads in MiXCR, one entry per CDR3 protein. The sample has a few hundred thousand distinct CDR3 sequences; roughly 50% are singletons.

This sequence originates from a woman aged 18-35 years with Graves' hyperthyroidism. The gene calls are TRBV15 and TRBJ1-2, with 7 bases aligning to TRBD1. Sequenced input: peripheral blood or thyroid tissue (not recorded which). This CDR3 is CATSRELHDRAEGYTF. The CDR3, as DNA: TGTGCCACCAGCAGAGAACTTCATGACAGGGCGGAGGGCTACACCTTC.